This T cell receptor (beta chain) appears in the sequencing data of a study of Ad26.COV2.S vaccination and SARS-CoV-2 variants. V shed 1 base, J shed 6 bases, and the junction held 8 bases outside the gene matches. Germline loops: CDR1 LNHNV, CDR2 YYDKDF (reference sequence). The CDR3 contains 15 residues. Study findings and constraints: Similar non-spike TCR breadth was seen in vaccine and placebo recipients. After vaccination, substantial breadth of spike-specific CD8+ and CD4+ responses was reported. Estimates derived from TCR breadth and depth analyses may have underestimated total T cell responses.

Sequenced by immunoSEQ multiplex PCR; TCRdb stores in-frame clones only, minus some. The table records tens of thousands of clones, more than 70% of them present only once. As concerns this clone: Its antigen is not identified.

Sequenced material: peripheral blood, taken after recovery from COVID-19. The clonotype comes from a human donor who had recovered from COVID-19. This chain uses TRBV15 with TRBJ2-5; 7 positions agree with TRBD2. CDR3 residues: CATSRGRGEGKTQYF. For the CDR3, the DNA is TGTGCCACCAGCAGAGGACGCGGGGAGGGGAAGACCCAGTACTTC.